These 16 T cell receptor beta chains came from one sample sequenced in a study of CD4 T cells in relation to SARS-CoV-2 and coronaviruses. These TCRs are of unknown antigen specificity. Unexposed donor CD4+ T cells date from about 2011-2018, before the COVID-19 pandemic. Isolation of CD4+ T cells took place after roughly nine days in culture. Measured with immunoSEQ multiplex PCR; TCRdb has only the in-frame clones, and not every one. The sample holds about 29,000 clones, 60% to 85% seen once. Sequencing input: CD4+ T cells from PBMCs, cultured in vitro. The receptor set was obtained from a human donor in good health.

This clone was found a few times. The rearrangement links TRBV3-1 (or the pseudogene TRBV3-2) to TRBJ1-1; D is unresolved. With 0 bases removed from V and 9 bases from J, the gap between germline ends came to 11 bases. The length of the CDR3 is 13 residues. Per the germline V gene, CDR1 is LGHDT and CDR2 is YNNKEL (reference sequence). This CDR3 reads CASSQDRSKQAFF. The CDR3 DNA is TGTGCCAGCAGCCAAGATAGAAGTAAACAAGCTTTCTTT.

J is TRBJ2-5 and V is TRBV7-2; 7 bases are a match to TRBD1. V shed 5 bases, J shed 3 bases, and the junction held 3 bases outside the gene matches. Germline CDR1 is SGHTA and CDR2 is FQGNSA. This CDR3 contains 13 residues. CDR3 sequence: CASSRDREETQYF. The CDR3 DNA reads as TGTGCCAGCAGCCGAGACAGGGAAGAGACCCAGTACTTC.

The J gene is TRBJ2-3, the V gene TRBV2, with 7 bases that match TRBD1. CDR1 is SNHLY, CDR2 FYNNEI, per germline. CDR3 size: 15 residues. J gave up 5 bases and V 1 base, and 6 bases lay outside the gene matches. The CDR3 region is CASSEGTGRGDTQYF. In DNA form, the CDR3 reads TGTGCCAGCAGTGAAGGGACAGGAAGGGGAGATACGCAGTATTTT.

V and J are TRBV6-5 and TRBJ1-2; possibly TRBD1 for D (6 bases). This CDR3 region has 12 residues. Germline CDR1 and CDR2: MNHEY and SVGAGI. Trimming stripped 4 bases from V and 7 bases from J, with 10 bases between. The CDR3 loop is CASSSQGGGYTF. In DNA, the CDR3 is TGTGCCAGCAGTTCACAGGGTGGTGGCTACACCTTC.

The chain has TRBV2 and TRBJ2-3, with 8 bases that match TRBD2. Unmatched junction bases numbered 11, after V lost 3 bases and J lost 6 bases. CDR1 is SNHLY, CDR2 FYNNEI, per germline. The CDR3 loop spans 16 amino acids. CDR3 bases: TGTGCCAGCAGTGATCTCGCGGGAGGACGGCCCGATACGCAGTATTTT. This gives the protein CASSDLAGGRPDTQYF.

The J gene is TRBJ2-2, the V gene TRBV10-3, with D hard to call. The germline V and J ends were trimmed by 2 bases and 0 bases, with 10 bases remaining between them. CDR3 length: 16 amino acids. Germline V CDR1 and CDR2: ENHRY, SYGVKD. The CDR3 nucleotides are TGTGCCATCAGTGAGCAAGTAGCTGCGAACACCGGGGAGCTGTTTTTT. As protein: CAISEQVAANTGELFF.

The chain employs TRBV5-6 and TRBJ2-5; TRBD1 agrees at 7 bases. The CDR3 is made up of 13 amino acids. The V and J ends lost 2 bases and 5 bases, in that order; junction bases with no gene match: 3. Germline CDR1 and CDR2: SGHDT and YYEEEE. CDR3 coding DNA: TGTGCCAGCAGCTTTCGAGGGGGCGAGACCCAGTACTTC. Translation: CASSFRGGETQYF.

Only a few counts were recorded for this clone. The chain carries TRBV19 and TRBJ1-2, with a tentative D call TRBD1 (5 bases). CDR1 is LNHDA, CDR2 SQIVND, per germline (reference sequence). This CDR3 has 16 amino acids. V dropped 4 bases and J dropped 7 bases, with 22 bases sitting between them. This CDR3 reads CASSTFSGQRTSGYTF. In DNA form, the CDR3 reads TGTGCCAGTAGTACCTTCTCGGGGCAGCGAACGAGTGGCTACACCTTC.

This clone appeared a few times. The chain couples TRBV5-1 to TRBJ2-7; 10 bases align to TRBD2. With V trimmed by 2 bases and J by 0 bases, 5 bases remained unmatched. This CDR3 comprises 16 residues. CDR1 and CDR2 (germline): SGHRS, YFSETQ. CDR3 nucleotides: TGCGCCAGCAGCTTTGTGGCTAGCGGGGGCTCCTACGAGCAGTACTTC. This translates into CASSFVASGGSYEQYF.

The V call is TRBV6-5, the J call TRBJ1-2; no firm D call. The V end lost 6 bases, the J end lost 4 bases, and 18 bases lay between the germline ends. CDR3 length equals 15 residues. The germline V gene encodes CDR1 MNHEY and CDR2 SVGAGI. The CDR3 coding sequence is TGTGCCAGCAGACAAGAAACCGGGCAGACCTATGGCTACACCTTC. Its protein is CASRQETGQTYGYTF.

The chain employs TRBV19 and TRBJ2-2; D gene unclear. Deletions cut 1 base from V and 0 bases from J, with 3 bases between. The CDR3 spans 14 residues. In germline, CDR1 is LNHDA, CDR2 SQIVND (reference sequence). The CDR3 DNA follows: TGTGCCAGTAGTATAGCCCCGAACACCGGGGAGCTGTTTTTT. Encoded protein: CASSIAPNTGELFF.

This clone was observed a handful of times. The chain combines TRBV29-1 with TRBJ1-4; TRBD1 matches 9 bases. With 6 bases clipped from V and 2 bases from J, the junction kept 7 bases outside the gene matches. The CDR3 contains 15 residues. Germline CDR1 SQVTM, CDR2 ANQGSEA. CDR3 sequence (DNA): TGCAGCGTCGTGGGACAGGGTACGACTAATGAAAAACTGTTTTTT. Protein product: CSVVGQGTTNEKLFF.

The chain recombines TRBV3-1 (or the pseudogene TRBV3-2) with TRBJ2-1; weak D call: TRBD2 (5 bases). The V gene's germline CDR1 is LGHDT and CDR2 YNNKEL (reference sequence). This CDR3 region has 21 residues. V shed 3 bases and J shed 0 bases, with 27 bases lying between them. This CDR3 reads CASSHPSRTGAPRGSYNEQFF. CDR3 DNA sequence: TGTGCCAGCAGCCACCCCTCGCGGACTGGTGCACCCCGAGGCTCCTACAATGAGCAGTTCTTC.

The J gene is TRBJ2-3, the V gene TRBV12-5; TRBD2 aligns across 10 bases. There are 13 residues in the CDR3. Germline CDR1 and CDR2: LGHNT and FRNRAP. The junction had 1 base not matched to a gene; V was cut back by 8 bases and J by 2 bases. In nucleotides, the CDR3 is TGTGCTAGTAGCGGGAGGGTCACAGATACGCAGTATTTT. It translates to CASSGRVTDTQYF.

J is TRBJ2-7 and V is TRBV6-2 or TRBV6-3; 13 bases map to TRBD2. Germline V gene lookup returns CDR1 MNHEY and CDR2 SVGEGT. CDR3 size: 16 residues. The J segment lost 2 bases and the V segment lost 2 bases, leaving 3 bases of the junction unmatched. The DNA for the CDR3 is TGTGCCAGCAGTTACGGGACTAGCGGGGCCGCCTACGAGCAGTACTTC. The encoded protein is CASSYGTSGAAYEQYF.

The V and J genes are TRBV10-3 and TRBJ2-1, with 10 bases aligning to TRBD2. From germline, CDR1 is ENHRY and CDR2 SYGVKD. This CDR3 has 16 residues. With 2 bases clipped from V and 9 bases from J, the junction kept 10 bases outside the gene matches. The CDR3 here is CAISEEQRGGKVEQFF. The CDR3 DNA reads TGTGCCATCAGTGAGGAGCAGCGGGGGGGCAAGGTTGAGCAGTTCTTC.